This T cell receptor (beta chain) was sequenced for a study of cytomegalovirus exposure and HLA in healthy donors. 60 Vbeta and 13 Jbeta primers were used in PCR. Assay: immunoSEQ multiplex PCR; the TCRdb copy retains only in-frame clones and omits some. The sample has tens of thousands of clones, about 66% seen once. Germline lookup yields CDR1 SGHTA and CDR2 FQGNSA. This CDR3 is 15 amino acids long. Trimming at V came to 2 bases and at J to 4 bases, leaving 8 bases not matched to a gene. The source material was PBMCs. V is TRBV7-2 and J is TRBJ2-7, with 7 bases fitting TRBD1. This sequence originates from a man in his fifties or sixties in good health and CMV-seropositive. The CDR3 reads CASSLRGLVRYEQYF. CDR3 bases: TGTGCCAGCAGCTTAAGGGGGCTGGTTCGGTACGAGCAGTACTTC.